A single count supports the clone carrying this TCR beta chain. The study recruited people aged roughly 18 to 100 years across around 23 US areas. What the recovered Cohort 3 donors had was two negative PCRs, clearance, or symptom resolution. The data are from a study of blood T cell repertoires in COVID-19. Study at large: The study drew acute and convalescent COVID-19 samples from the United States, Italy and Spain.

Per the original methods: Reference gene primer amplification yielded estimated nucleated cell counts. Produced via immunoSEQ multiplex PCR; TCRdb's table is partial and in-frame only. V and J calls and clone size follow that table, whereas D and trimming were derived from the DNA. The sample carries 150,000 to 250,000 clones, 75% to 85% recorded once. CDR1 is SGHTA and CDR2 is FQGNSA in the germline V gene. The CDR3 length is 19 residues. The junction had 14 bases not matched to a gene; V was cut back by 5 bases and J by 7 bases. This receptor was identified in a man aged 35-49 years who had recovered from COVID-19. The specimen sequenced was PBMCs or T cells enriched from blood (not recorded which). The V call is TRBV7-2, the J call TRBJ2-4; the match to TRBD2 covers 16 bases. CDR3 nucleotides: TGTGCCAGCAGCCCGAACCCGGGGACTAGCGGGAGGGCCGGGAACATTCAGTACTTC. Residues: CASSPNPGTSGRAGNIQYF.